The sample holds a few counts of the clone carrying this T cell receptor (beta chain). CDR1 PRHDT and CDR2 FYEKMQ come from the germline V gene (reference sequence). The J segment lost 6 bases and the V segment lost 4 bases, leaving 12 bases of the junction unmatched. The CDR3 covers 17 residues. This table comes from immunoSEQ multiplex PCR, and its TCRdb copy is limited to in-frame clones, with some not included. The sample yields approximately 720,000 clones, around 72% seen once. The data are from a study of shared clonotypes between healthy human individuals. The receptor was derived from a woman in her thirties in good health. The genes are TRBV13 and TRBJ1-2, with TRBD1 matching 12 bases. The sample was memory CD4+ T cells sorted from blood. Subset denoted: CD45RA-negative fraction. The CDR3 DNA is TGTGCCAGCAGCTCCGGGACAGGGGGCACGAGGCGCGATGGCTACACCTTC. Translation: CASSSGTGGTRRDGYTF.